The source of this T cell receptor (beta chain) is a study of T cells after yellow fever vaccination. About the research overall: SMART-Seq v4 Ultra Low Input handled preparation of low-cell-number fractions.

Study-wide results and limits: Though weaker, the secondary response peaked faster, on day 5 versus 15.

TCRdb passed the 5' RACE reads through MiXCR, listing each CDR3 protein once. The repertoire holds 300,000 to 450,000 distinct CDR3 sequences, with 7% to 9% as singletons. V was pared by 5 bases and J by 4 bases, with 12 bases between. Germline assignment: CDR1 MNHEY and CDR2 SMNVEV (reference sequence). The CDR3 contains 13 residues. This clonotype occurred many times. Its antigen is unknown. The sequence was obtained from a man aged 18 to 29 who received the YFV17D yellow fever vaccine. The chain employs TRBV27 and TRBJ2-7; tentatively, D is TRBD1 (5 bases). The sample consisted of PBMCs, taken about 49 days after the first yellow fever vaccination. CDR3 loop: CASSPGLGYEQYF. The CDR3 DNA reads as TGTGCCAGCAGTCCAGGGCTAGGATACGAGCAGTACTTC.